The 29 T cell receptor beta chains below were found in one sample sequenced in a study of beta chain features in type 1 diabetes. Every bit of the isolated RNA underwent reverse transcription, so sequencing read expressed TCRB transcripts. This table comes from immunoSEQ multiplex PCR, and its TCRdb copy is limited to in-frame clones, with some not included. The sample shows about 150,000 clones, approximately 10% of them seen only once. The material sequenced was central memory CD4+ T cells from blood. All receptors derive from a man aged 18 to 29 in good health.

This clone was found a few times. This rearrangement joins TRBV10-3 to TRBJ2-3, with 14 positions matching TRBD2. The V segment lost 6 bases and the J segment 6 bases; nucleotides outside the gene matches: 8. Looked up from germline, CDR1 is ENHRY and CDR2 is SYGVKD. The CDR3 has 16 residues. CDR3 amino acids: CAISDGLAGGKDTQYF. Here the CDR3 DNA reads TGTGCCATCAGCGACGGACTAGCGGGGGGAAAGGATACGCAGTATTTT.

This rearrangement joins TRBV5-1 to TRBJ2-5, with TRBD1 identical over 12 bases. The CDR3 is made up of 16 amino acids. Per germline, CDR1 SGHRS and CDR2 YFSETQ. The V gene end was trimmed by 0 bases and the J gene end by 3 bases; junction bases not matched to a gene: 3. The CDR3 sequence: CASSLAGTGGKETQYF. CDR3 sequence (DNA): TGCGCCAGCAGCTTGGCCGGGACAGGGGGCAAAGAGACCCAGTACTTC.

The table lists this clone with a few counts. The chain links TRBV14 to TRBJ2-7; D remains unclear. Between the trimmed V and J ends, which lost 8 bases and 7 bases, there was a span of 21 bases. The CDR3 is 14 amino acids. Germline CDR1 is SGHDN and CDR2 is FVKESK. The CDR3: CASALYNGPLEQYF. The CDR3 DNA reads TGTGCCAGCGCCCTTTATAACGGCCCCTTGGAGCAGTACTTC.

The table lists this clone with a few counts. J is TRBJ2-7 and V is TRBV28, with 8 bases matching TRBD1. V was pared by 5 bases and J by 7 bases, with 7 bases of the junction left unmatched. Germline values: CDR1 MDHEN, CDR2 SYDVKM. The length of the CDR3 is 13 residues. CDR3 in DNA: TGTGCCAGCAGTCTCCGGGACAGGAGGGAGCAGTACTTC. Its translation: CASSLRDRREQYF. Supplemented by reference TRBV28 and TRBJ2-7, the full variable domain reads DVKVTQSSRYLVKRTGEKVFLECVQDMDHENMFWYRQDPGLGLRLIYFSYDVKMKEKGDIPEGYSVSREKKERFSLILESASTNQTSMYLCASSLRDRREQYFGPGTRLTVT.

The gene calls are TRBV9 and TRBJ2-3; the D is unclear. The CDR3 contains 16 residues. V was shortened by 4 bases and J by 1 base, with 16 bases between the two germline ends. Germline CDR1 and CDR2: SGDLS and YYNGEE. The CDR3 loop reads CASSRLDGEGTDTQYF. CDR3 nucleotide sequence: TGTGCCAGCAGCCGTTTGGATGGAGAGGGCACAGATACGCAGTATTTT.

This clone was seen ten or more times. V and J are TRBV28 and TRBJ2-4; D is perhaps TRBD1 (6 bases). Trimming took off 4 bases at V and 3 bases at J, with 10 bases between the two ends. CDR3 length equals 14 residues. Germline V gene lookup returns CDR1 MDHEN and CDR2 SYDVKM. The CDR3 DNA is TGTGCCAGCAGTTCCCAGGGGCACAAAAACATTCAGTACTTC. It is translated as CASSSQGHKNIQYF. The complete variable domain, with remaining parts taken from reference TRBV28 and TRBJ2-4, reads DVKVTQSSRYLVKRTGEKVFLECVQDMDHENMFWYRQDPGLGLRLIYFSYDVKMKEKGDIPEGYSVSREKKERFSLILESASTNQTSMYLCASSSQGHKNIQYFGAGTRLSVL.

CDR3 sequence (DNA): TGTGCCAGCAGCCTTAGACAGGAAAACCAGCCCCAGCATTTT. This sequence encodes CASSLRQENQPQHF. This sequence joins TRBV5-6 and TRBJ1-5; D is possibly TRBD1 (6 bases). Germline CDR1 SGHDT, CDR2 YYEEEE. V was shortened by 4 bases and J by 7 bases, with 15 bases between the two germline ends. The CDR3 extends over 14 amino acids.

This chain links TRBV28 with TRBJ1-2; D is possibly TRBD1 (5 bases). CDR3 size: 12 residues. V was trimmed by 6 bases and J by 2 bases, leaving 7 bases between them. Germline CDR1 MDHEN, CDR2 SYDVKM. The CDR3 DNA is TGTGCCAGCAGGCGACAGAACTATGGCTACACCTTC. Its translation: CASRRQNYGYTF.

The chain couples TRBV5-4 to TRBJ2-6, with no clear D. Trimming took 4 bases from V and 2 from J, leaving 4 bases between them. Germline CDR1 is SGHNT and CDR2 is YYREEE (reference sequence). There are 13 residues in the CDR3. CDR3 DNA: TGTGCCAGCAGCCCCCCTGGGGCCAACGTCCTGACTTTC. Amino acid sequence: CASSPPGANVLTF.

This clone was detected only a few times. The chain employs TRBV6-1 and TRBJ1-2, with D possibly being TRBD1 (5 bases). This CDR3 has 13 residues. Trimming stripped 7 bases from V and 7 bases from J, with 16 bases between. Germline CDR1 is MNHNS and CDR2 is SASEGT. The CDR3 loop reads CASNFPRAPGYTF. In DNA form, the CDR3 reads TGTGCCAGCAATTTCCCCAGGGCGCCTGGCTACACCTTC.

The chain links TRBV18 to TRBJ1-1, with D maybe TRBD1 (5 bases). This CDR3 is 13 amino acids long. V was cut by 10 bases and J by 4 bases, with 16 bases left in between. Germline V lookup: CDR1 KGHSH, CDR2 LQKENI. Here the CDR3 reads CATQGSMSTEAFF. CDR3 sequence (DNA): TGTGCCACTCAGGGAAGCATGAGCACTGAAGCTTTCTTT.

The chain has TRBV29-1 and TRBJ2-1, with 10 bases fitting TRBD1. The ends lost 6 bases at V and 9 bases at J; junction bases unmatched: 14. The CDR3 is 15 amino acids. Germline-derived CDR1 and CDR2 are SQVTM and ANQGSEA. CDR3 region: CSVAAGTGDKGEQFF. Written as DNA, the CDR3 is TGCAGCGTAGCAGCCGGGACAGGGGATAAAGGTGAGCAGTTCTTC.

Concerning this clone itself: Just one base apart from a much larger clone, this may be a read error. The J gene is TRBJ2-7, the V gene TRBV7-2, with D hard to call. Looked up from germline, CDR1 is SGHTA and CDR2 is FQGNSA. This CDR3 is 12 amino acids long. V lost 2 bases to trimming and J lost 2 bases, with 4 bases between them. The CDR3 DNA follows: TGTGCCAGCAGCTTAAGCGCCTACGAGCAGTACTTC. It translates to CASSLSAYEQYF.

This clone has only a few counts. V usage is TRBV6-5 and J usage is TRBJ2-7; the D is unclear. This CDR3 has 16 residues. The V gene lost 0 bases and the J gene lost 2 bases, with 14 bases spanning the gap. Germline V lookup: CDR1 MNHEY, CDR2 SVGAGI. The CDR3 here is CASSYSTGRRAYEQYF. In DNA, the CDR3 is TGTGCCAGCAGTTACTCGACTGGACGCCGGGCCTACGAGCAGTACTTC.

The sample holds a few counts of this clone. The CDR3 sequence: CASRRDRATEAFF. CDR3 nucleotide sequence: TGTGCCAGCAGGAGGGACAGGGCCACTGAAGCTTTCTTT. The gene calls are TRBV6-1 and TRBJ1-1; 9 bases agree with TRBD1. This CDR3 is built from 13 residues. V shed 6 bases and J 4 bases; nucleotides not matched to a gene: 3. CDR1 is MNHNS, CDR2 SASEGT, per germline.

This clone occurred a few times. J is TRBJ2-3 and V is TRBV4-3; D is undetermined. CDR1 is LGHNA and CDR2 is YSLEER in the germline V gene. The CDR3 covers 17 residues. The ends were cut back, 2 bases at V and 1 base at J, with 16 bases in the middle. CDR3 protein: CASSQHFRSGGTDTQYF. CDR3 in DNA: TGCGCCAGCAGCCAACACTTTCGGAGTGGCGGCACAGATACGCAGTATTTT.

This chain's CDR3 is CASSPTDRRTNSPLHF. CDR3 DNA: TGTGCCAGCAGCCCAACGGACAGGCGCACTAATTCACCCCTCCACTTT. This chain links TRBV14 with TRBJ1-6, with 7 bases aligning to TRBD1. In germline, CDR1 is SGHDN, CDR2 FVKESK. V lost 4 bases and J lost 6; bases outside the gene matches: 9. The CDR3 is 16 amino acids.

V usage is TRBV5-1 and J usage is TRBJ1-2; 9 bases fit TRBD1. CDR1 is SGHRS, CDR2 YFSETQ, per germline. The length of the CDR3 is 14 residues. V lost 4 bases to trimming and J lost 5 bases; unmatched junction nucleotides: 6. Here the CDR3 DNA reads TGCGCCAGCAGCGGGCCGGGACAGGGATATGGCTACACCTTC. Translating gives CASSGPGQGYGYTF.

CDR3 residues: CASSLAAGANVLTF. As DNA, the CDR3 is TGTGCCAGCAGTTTGGCGGCTGGGGCCAACGTCCTGACTTTC. The chain is built from TRBV28 and TRBJ2-6; D uncertain. The ends were cut back, 3 bases at V and 2 bases at J, with 5 bases in the middle. Germline V gene sequence: CDR1 MDHEN, CDR2 SYDVKM. This CDR3 contains 14 residues. Using reference TRBV28 and TRBJ2-6 for the parts outside the CDR3, the full variable domain is DVKVTQSSRYLVKRTGEKVFLECVQDMDHENMFWYRQDPGLGLRLIYFSYDVKMKEKGDIPEGYSVSREKKERFSLILESASTNQTSMYLCASSLAAGANVLTFGAGSRLTVL.

This clone has a handful of counts. The J gene is TRBJ2-7, the V gene TRBV6-5, with a weak D call TRBD1 (5 bases). The CDR3 spans 14 residues. Germline V gene lookup returns CDR1 MNHEY and CDR2 SVGAGI. Trimming removed 2 bases from V and 3 bases from J, with 11 bases in between. Written as DNA, the CDR3 is TGTGCCAGCAGTTACGTTCAGGGCAACTACGAGCAGTACTTC. It encodes CASSYVQGNYEQYF.

V gene TRBV4-1 combines with J gene TRBJ2-7; no clear D. V was clipped by 1 base and J by 0 bases, with 7 bases between them. CDR3 length equals 14 residues. Germline V gene data show CDR1 as MGHRA and CDR2 as YSYEKL. This CDR3 is CASSQAESSYEQYF. CDR3 coding DNA: TGCGCCAGCAGCCAAGCTGAAAGCTCCTACGAGCAGTACTTC.

The chain combines TRBV6-1 with TRBJ1-1; D is uncertain. Germline CDR1 reads MNHNS; CDR2 reads SASEGT. CDR3 length equals 13 residues. Between the trimmed V and J ends, which lost 4 bases and 2 bases, there was a span of 8 bases. The CDR3 nucleotides read TGTGCCAGCAGTGGCCGGGGTAACACTGAAGCTTTCTTT. Translating gives CASSGRGNTEAFF.

In its sample, this clone was seen a few times. The V gene is TRBV18, the J gene TRBJ1-1, with 7 bases aligning to TRBD1. CDR1 KGHSH and CDR2 LQKENI come from the germline V gene. V trimming: 6 bases; J trimming: 0 bases; junction bases outside the gene matches: 13. The CDR3 extends over 17 amino acids. The CDR3 nucleotides are TGTGCCAGCTCCCAAGGTGGGAGGGGGCGGATGAACACTGAAGCTTTCTTT. Translation gives CASSQGGRGRMNTEAFF.

The rearrangement joins TRBV6-1 to TRBJ2-3, with 7 bases identical to TRBD1. The germline V gene has CDR1 MNHNS and CDR2 SASEGT. The CDR3 covers 14 residues. V was pared by 8 bases and J by 1 base, with 6 bases of the junction left unmatched. As DNA, the CDR3 is TGTGCCAGCGTGAGGGGGCATGGCACAGATACGCAGTATTTT. Protein: CASVRGHGTDTQYF.

This clone was counted only a few times. The CDR3 is CASSKGLAGGYSYEQYF. CDR3 coding DNA: TGCGCCAGCAGCAAGGGACTAGCGGGAGGCTATTCCTACGAGCAGTACTTC. The V and J genes are TRBV4-1 and TRBJ2-7, with 15 bases that match TRBD2. Germline V gene lookup returns CDR1 MGHRA and CDR2 YSYEKL. The CDR3 is made up of 17 amino acids. The V gene end was trimmed by 5 bases and the J gene end by 1 base; junction bases not matched to a gene: 6.

The DNA of the CDR3 is TGTGCCAGCAGCTTTCAAGGACAGGGAAACAATGAGCAGTTCTTC. Translated, it gives CASSFQGQGNNEQFF. V usage is TRBV5-6 and J usage is TRBJ2-1; 8 bases match TRBD1. V shed 2 bases, J shed 5 bases, and the junction held 6 bases outside the gene matches. The CDR3 has 15 residues. CDR1 and CDR2 (germline): SGHDT, YYEEEE. Full variable domain (remainder filled in from reference TRBV5-6 and TRBJ2-1): DAGVTQSPTHLIKTRGQQVTLRCSPKSGHDTVSWYQQALGQGPQFIFQYYEEEERQRGNFPDRFSGHQFPNYSSELNVNALLLGDSALYLCASSFQGQGNNEQFFGPGTRLTVL.

The CDR3 sequence is CASSTGTSGTGWEQYF. CDR3 in DNA: TGTGCCAGCAGTACCGGGACTAGCGGGACAGGTTGGGAGCAGTACTTC. The chain has TRBV28 and TRBJ2-7; TRBD2 aligns across 13 bases. The trim removed 5 bases at V and 7 bases at J, leaving 11 bases unmatched. Germline CDR1 is MDHEN and CDR2 is SYDVKM. The CDR3 extends over 16 amino acids.

The chain is built from TRBV7-2 and TRBJ2-7; weak D call: TRBD2 (5 bases). V was cut by 2 bases and J by 5 bases, with 19 bases left in between. Germline V gene data show CDR1 as SGHTA and CDR2 as FQGNSA. This CDR3 contains 16 residues. The CDR3 DNA is TGTGCCAGCAGCTTACGTTTCGGTTCGGGATCCGACGAGCAGTACTTC. Encoded protein: CASSLRFGSGSDEQYF.

In regard to this clone: The sample holds other DNA sequences that translate to the same CDR3. This CDR3 is CASSPYTDTQYF. In nucleotides, the CDR3 is TGTGCCAGCAGCCCGTACACAGATACGCAGTATTTT. This sequence joins TRBV7-2 and TRBJ2-3; D is unclear. Germline assignment: CDR1 SGHTA and CDR2 FQGNSA. This CDR3 is 12 amino acids long. Trimming stripped 5 bases from V and 2 bases from J, with 5 bases between.